The sequence of this T cell receptor beta chain was determined in a study of T cells after yellow fever vaccination. 5'RACE template switching produced TCR cDNA carrying a universal primer site and UMIs. TCRdb reprocessed the 5' RACE reads with MiXCR, giving one entry per CDR3 protein. The sample records approximately 260,000 distinct CDR3 sequences, approximately 5.2% being singletons. This clonotype was seen ten or more times. V dropped 3 bases and J dropped 10; count of bases not matched to a gene: 8. This CDR3 region has 14 residues. CDR1 SGHTA and CDR2 FQGNSA come from the germline V gene. The genes are TRBV7-2 and TRBJ2-4; TRBD2 aligns across 8 bases. Sample: CD4+ T cells sorted from PBMCs, taken on the day of the yellow fever booster vaccination. The origin of this receptor is a young man who received the YFV17D yellow fever vaccine. CDR3 in DNA: TGTGCCAGCAGCTTTAGCGGGGTCGCAGGAATTCAGTACTTC. Amino acids: CASSFSGVAGIQYF. Complete variable domain (other parts from reference TRBV7-2 and TRBJ2-4): GAGVSQSPSNKVTEKGKDVELRCDPISGHTALYWYRQSLGQGLEFLIYFQGNSAPDKSGLPSDRFSAERTGGSVSTLTIQRTQQEDSAVYLCASSFSGVAGIQYFGAGTRLSVL.